This TCR beta chain was obtained from a study of blood T cell repertoires in COVID-19 (dated by TCRdb to 2020 to 2021). For the wider study: Collaborator samples came from the United States, Italy and Spain and covered acute and convalescent phases of COVID-19. The samples were drawn from the first 160 participants of the ongoing ImmuneRACE study and from 1,200 or so subjects provided by 6 global collaborators. The material from the prospective study consisted of cDNA or gDNA derived from T cells, B-cell-depleted T cells, or PBMCs. Nearly every sample came with metadata listing a de-identified subject ID, COVID-19 status, age in years and sex. Where available, HLA class I and class II types were taken from metadata supplied by the sample provider and were not determined by assay-based typing. The repertoires were released in a freely available public database meant as a resource for research on the immune response to SARS-CoV-2. Subjects who had been exposed to COVID-19, were actively infected with it, or had recovered from it provided the deeply sampled blood TCRbeta repertoires that made up the dataset.

The immunoSEQ Assay, a bias-controlled multiplex PCR, was used to amplify TCRbeta CDR3 regions from genomic DNA. The original methods were these. Nucleated cell counts per sample were estimated from amplification of reference gene primers within the assay. To quantify the absolute abundance of each unique TCRbeta CDR3 rearrangement, sequence reads were collapsed and filtered. For each sample, productive Simpson clonality was calculated by taking the square root of Simpson's diversity index across productive rearrangements. As stored in TCRdb, this immuneACCESS dataset retains in-frame rearrangements with V and J assigned. A fraction of the clones does not appear; measured against another copy, unresolved V genes explain less than half of the discrepancy, and the remainder lacks a known reason. V and J calls plus clone size are reproduced from that table; the DNA served to infer D and trimming. Present in this sample are approximately 150,000 clones, about 90% of which were seen just once. The top ten clonotypes cover around 1.2% of the sample.

In the case of this clone: The target of this receptor is not known. Base qualities are not at hand, and no much larger clone is one base apart.

In the prospective study, participants were about 18 to 95 years old, resided in around 25 geographic areas of the United States, and were enrolled through a virtual design. In the prospective study, cohorts were assigned on the basis of participant-reported clinical history obtained from a screening survey and a study questionnaire. In the prospective study, mobile phlebotomists collected whole blood, serum and a nasopharyngeal or oropharyngeal swab from each participant. Over an approximately 2-month period, participants in the prospective study had the option of providing additional blood draws and questionnaires. Blood samples from the prospective study were shipped frozen or at room temperature prior to DNA extraction. The CDR3 contains 15 residues, cysteine and phenylalanine counted. Of all the DNA, just the CDR3 is kept, 45 bases in frame from base 1. For this chain, trimming is 2 bases at the V end and 2 bases at the J end, and the number of junction bases without a gene match is 3. The germline V gene specifies MGHDK as CDR1 and SYGVNS as CDR2.

Overall results and qualifications from the work: How much clinical and demographic metadata was included differed by source and by participant, and the metadata was provided uncurated.

The chain is assembled from TRBV25-1 and TRBJ1-2, with 9 bases in between that match TRBD1. This clonotype was sampled from a human donor with acute COVID-19. The donor label of this sample is uncertain. Sequenced: PBMCs or T cells enriched from blood (not recorded which). The DNA sequence reads TGTGCCAGCAGTGAAGGAGGGACAGGGAACTATGGCTACACCTTC. Protein translation: CASSEGGTGNYGYTF.